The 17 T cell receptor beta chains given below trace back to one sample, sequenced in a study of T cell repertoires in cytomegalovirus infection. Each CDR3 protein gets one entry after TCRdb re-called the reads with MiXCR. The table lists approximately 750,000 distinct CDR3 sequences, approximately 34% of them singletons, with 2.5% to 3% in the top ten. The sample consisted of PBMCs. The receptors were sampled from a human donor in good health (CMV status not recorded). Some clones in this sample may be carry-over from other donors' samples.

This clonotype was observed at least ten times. CDR3 residues: CASSYSRFGGPQETQYF. DNA of the CDR3: TGTGCCAGCAGTTACTCGCGGTTTGGCGGCCCCCAAGAGACCCAGTACTTC. The chain carries TRBV6-5 and TRBJ2-5, with D unclear. Germline V gene data show CDR1 as MNHEY and CDR2 as SVGAGI. The germline V and J ends were trimmed by 0 bases and 1 base, with 15 bases remaining between them. This CDR3 region has 17 residues.

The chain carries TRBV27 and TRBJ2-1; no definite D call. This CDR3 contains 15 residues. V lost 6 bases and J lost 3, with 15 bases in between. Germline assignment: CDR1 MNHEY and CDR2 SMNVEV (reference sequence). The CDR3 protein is CASRLGPFSYNEQFF. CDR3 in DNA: TGTGCCAGCAGATTAGGACCATTCAGCTACAATGAGCAGTTCTTC.

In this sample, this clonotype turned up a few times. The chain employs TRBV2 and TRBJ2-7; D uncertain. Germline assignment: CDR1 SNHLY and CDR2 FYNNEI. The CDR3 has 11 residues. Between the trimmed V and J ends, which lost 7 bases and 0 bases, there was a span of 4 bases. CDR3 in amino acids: CASISSYEQYF. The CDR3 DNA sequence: TGTGCCAGCATAAGCTCCTACGAGCAGTACTTC.

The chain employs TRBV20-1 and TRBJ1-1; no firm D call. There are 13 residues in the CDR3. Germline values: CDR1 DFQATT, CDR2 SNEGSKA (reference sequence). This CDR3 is CKSSGRKNTEAFF. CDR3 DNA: TGCAAGTCATCCGGACGGAAGAACACTGAAGCTTTCTTT.

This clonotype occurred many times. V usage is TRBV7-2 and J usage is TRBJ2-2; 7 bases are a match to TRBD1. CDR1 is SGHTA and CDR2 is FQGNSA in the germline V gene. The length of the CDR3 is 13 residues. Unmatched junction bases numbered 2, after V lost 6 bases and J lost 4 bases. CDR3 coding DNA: TGTGCCAGCAGGGACAGGCCCACCGGGGAGCTGTTTTTT. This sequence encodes CASRDRPTGELFF.

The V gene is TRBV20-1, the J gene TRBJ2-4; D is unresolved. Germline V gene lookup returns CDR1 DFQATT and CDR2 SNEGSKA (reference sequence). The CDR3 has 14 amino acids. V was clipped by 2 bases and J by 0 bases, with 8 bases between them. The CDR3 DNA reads TGCAGTGCTAGACTTCGGATAGCCAAAAACATTCAGTACTTC. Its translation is CSARLRIAKNIQYF.

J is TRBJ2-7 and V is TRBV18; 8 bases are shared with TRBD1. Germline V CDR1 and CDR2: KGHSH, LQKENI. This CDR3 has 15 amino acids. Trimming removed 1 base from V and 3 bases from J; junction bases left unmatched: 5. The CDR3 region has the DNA TGTGCCAGCTCACCACGGTCACAGGGGGTCTACGAGCAGTACTTC. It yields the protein CASSPRSQGVYEQYF. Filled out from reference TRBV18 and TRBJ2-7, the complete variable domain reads NAGVMQNPRHLVRRRGQEARLRCSPMKGHSHVYWYRQLPEEGLKFMVYLQKENIIDESGMPKERFSAEFPKEGPSILRIQQVVRGDSAAYFCASSPRSQGVYEQYFGPGTRLTVT.

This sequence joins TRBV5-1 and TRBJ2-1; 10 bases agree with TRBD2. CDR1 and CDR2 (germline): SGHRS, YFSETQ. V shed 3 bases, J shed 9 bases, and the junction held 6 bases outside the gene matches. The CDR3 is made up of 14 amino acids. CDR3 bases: TGCGCCAGCAGCTCGCTAGCGGGAGCCTCTGAGCAGTTCTTC. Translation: CASSSLAGASEQFF.

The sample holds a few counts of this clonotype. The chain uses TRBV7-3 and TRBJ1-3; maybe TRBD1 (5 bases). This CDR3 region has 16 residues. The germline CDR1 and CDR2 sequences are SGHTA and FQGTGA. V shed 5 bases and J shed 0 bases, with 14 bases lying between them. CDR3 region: CASSPRGPNSGNTIYF. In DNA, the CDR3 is TGTGCCAGCAGCCCCCGGGGCCCGAACTCTGGAAACACCATATATTTT.

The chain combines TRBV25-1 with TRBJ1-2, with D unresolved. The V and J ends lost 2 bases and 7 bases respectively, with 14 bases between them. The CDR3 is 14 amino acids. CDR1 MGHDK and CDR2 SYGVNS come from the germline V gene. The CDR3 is CASSEPSRYRGYTF. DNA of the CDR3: TGTGCCAGCAGTGAACCGTCCAGGTATCGTGGCTACACCTTC.

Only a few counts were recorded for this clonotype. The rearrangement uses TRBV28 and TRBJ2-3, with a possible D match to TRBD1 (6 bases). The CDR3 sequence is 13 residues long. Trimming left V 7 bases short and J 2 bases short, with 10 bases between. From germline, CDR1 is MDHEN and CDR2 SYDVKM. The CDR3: CASTDSLTDTQYF. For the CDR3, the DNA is TGTGCCAGCACGGACAGCCTCACAGATACGCAGTATTTT.

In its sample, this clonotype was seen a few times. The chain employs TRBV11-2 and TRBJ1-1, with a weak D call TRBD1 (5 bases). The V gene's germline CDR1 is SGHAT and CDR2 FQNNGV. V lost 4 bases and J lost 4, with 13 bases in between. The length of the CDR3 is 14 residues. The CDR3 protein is CASSWTPGSTEAFF. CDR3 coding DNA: TGTGCCAGCAGCTGGACACCGGGGAGCACTGAAGCTTTCTTT.

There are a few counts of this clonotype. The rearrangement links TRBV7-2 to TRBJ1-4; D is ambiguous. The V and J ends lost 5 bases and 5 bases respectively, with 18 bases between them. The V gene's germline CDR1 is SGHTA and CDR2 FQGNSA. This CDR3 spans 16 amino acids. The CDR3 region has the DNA TGTGCCAGCAGCCTCCGGGAACCTCTAATGAATGAAAAACTGTTTTTT. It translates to CASSLREPLMNEKLFF.

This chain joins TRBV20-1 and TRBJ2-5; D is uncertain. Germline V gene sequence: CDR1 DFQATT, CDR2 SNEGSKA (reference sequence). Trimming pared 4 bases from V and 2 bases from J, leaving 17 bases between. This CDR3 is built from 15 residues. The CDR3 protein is CSATRGFGRQETQYF. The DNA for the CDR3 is TGCAGTGCTACCCGAGGTTTCGGGCGACAAGAGACCCAGTACTTC.

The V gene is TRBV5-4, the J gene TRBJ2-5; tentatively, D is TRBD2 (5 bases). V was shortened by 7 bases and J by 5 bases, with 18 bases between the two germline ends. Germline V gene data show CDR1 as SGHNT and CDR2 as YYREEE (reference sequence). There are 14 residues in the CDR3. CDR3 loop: CASGVPGRRETQYF. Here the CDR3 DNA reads TGTGCCAGCGGAGTGCCCGGCCGGAGGGAGACCCAGTACTTC.

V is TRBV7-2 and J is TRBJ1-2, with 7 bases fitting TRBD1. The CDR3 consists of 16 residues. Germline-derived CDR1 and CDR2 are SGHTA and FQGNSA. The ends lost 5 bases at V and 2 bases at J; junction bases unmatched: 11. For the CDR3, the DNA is TGTGCCAGCAGCCGTGAAGGGACAGTGCAAAACTATGGCTACACCTTC. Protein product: CASSREGTVQNYGYTF.

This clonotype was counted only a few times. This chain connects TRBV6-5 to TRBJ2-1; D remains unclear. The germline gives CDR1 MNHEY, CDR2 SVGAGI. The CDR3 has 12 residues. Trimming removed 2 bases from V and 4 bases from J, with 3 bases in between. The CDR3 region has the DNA TGTGCCAGCAGTTACAGGTACAATGAGCAGTTCTTC. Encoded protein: CASSYRYNEQFF.